This TCR beta chain was found in a study of shared clonotypes between healthy human individuals. Study conclusions and caveats: Expectations were that clonotype sharing among donors would be affected by sequencing depth.

Sequenced by immunoSEQ multiplex PCR; TCRdb stores in-frame clones only, minus some. Here the sample spans around 2,000,000 clones, about 95% being singletons. As to this clone: Antigen: not known.

Trimming left V 5 bases short and J 4 bases short, with 17 bases between. The CDR3 loop spans 15 amino acids. Germline CDR1 is MNHEY and CDR2 is SMNVEV (reference sequence). As defined, naive CD8 cells were CD45RO-negative and positively selected for CCR7, with terminally differentiated effector memory CD45RA+ cells excluded. The sample consisted of naive CD8+ T cells sorted from blood. The clonotype originates from a man between 18 and 35 years old in good health. The chain has TRBV27 and TRBJ2-5; D tentatively fits TRBD1 or TRBD2 (5 bases each). DNA of the CDR3: TGTGCCAGCAGTCCGACGGGGCTATCTATAGAGACCCAGTACTTC. Residues: CASSPTGLSIETQYF.